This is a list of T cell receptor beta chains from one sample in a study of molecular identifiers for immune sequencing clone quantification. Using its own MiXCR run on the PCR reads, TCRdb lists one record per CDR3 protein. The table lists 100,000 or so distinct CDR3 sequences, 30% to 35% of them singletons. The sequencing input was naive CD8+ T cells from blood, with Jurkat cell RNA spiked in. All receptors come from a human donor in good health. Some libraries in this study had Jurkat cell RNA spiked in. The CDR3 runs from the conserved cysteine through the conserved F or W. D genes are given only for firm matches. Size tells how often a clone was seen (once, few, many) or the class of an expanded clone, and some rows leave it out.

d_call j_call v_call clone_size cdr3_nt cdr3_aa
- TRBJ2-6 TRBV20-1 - TGCAGTGCTCCACCGGGCAGGGCTCTTGACTCTGGGGCCAACGTCCTGACTTTC CSAPPGRALDSGANVLTF
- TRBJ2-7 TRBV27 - TGTGCCAGCCTCGATCTTCCTCAGGGGTTCCCCTACGAGCAGTACTTC CASLDLPQGFPYEQYF
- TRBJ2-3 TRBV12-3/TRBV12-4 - TGTGCCAGCAGCAAACAAGAAGATACGAAGTACTTT CASSKQEDTKYF
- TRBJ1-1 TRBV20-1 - TGCGGTGCTAGAGAGGGTCCGGGGGCGGCTTTCTTT CGAREGPGAAFF
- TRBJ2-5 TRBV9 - TGTGCCAACAGCGTGAACCAAGAGACCCAGTACTTC CANSVNQETQYF
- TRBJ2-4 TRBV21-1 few TGTGCCAGCATCCCACCTCAGGGTGGAGGCAAAAACATTCAGTACTTC CASIPPQGGGKNIQYF
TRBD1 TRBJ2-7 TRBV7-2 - TGTGCCAGCAGCCAAAGGGGACAGGGATTATACGAGCAGTACTTC CASSQRGQGLYEQYF
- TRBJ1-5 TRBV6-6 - TGTGCCAGCAGGGTCAGAGGAAGCAATCAGCCCCAGCATTTT CASRVRGSNQPQHF
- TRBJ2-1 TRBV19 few TGTGCCAGTACGGACTTCAATGAGCAGTTCTTC CASTDFNEQFF
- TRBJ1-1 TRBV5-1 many TGCGCCAGCCGCCTGGAGAGGATGAACACTGAAGCTTTCTTT CASRLERMNTEAFF
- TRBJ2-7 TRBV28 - TGTGCCAGCAGTGGGGGGACGGCCCGATGGGACGAGCAGTACTTC CASSGGTARWDEQYF
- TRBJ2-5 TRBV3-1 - TGTGCCAGCAGCCAGCCGAGGGGAGAGACCCAGTACTTC CASSQPRGETQYF
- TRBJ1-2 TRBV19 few TGTGCCAGTAGTGTTGGGGAGAACTATGGCTACACCTTC CASSVGENYGYTF
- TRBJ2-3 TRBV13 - TGTGCCAGCAGCCGAACTAGGGTAGCAGATACGCAGTATTTT CASSRTRVADTQYF
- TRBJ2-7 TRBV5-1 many TGCGCCAGCAGCTTGGGCATCTCCTACGAGCAGTACTTC CASSLGISYEQYF
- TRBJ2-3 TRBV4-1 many TGCGCCAGCAGCCAAGATTACCCGAGCACAGATACGCAGTATTTT CASSQDYPSTDTQYF
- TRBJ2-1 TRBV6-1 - TGTGCCAGCAGTGAAGGTGGGAGATTCTACAATGAGCAGTTCTTC CASSEGGRFYNEQFF
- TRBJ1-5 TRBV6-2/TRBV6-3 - TGTGCCAGCAGTTACCCGAGGATTGGTCCGCCCCAGCATTTT CASSYPRIGPPQHF
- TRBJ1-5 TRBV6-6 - TGTGCCAGCAGTTACTCGCGAAGTAATAGCAATCAGCCCCAGCATTTT CASSYSRSNSNQPQHF
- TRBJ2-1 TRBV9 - TGTGCCAGCAGCGTGTTTGTTGGGGCGGGGAGCTCCTACAATGAGCAGTTCTTC CASSVFVGAGSSYNEQFF
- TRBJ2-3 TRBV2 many TGTGCCAGCGAGTCACTCCTAGATACGCAGTATTTT CASESLLDTQYF
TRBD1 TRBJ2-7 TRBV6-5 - TGTGCCAGCAGTTACGGTCTGGCAGGGGGACCCTACGAGCAGTACTTC CASSYGLAGGPYEQYF
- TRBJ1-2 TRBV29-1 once TGCAGCGTTTTGGGGTTTGGCTACCCCTTC CSVLGFGYPF
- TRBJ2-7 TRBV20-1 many TGCAGTGCTAGAGTAGGAGGAGGAGCCGAGCAGTACTTC CSARVGGGAEQYF
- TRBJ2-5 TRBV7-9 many TGTGCCAGCAGTTTTGACGGGACCCAGTACTTC CASSFDGTQYF
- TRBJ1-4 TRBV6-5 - TGTGCCAGCAGTTCCAGGGCTACTAATGAAAAACTGTTTTTT CASSSRATNEKLFF
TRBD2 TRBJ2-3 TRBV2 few TGTGCCAGCAGTGAAGTTGGGGGATCGACTAGCGGGAGAGATACGCAGTATTTT CASSEVGGSTSGRDTQYF
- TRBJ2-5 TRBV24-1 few TGTGCCACCAGTTCGGGACAACGGGAGACCCAGTACTTC CATSSGQRETQYF
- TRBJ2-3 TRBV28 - TGTGCCAGCGGGGATGCAGGTAGCACAGATACGCAGTATTTT CASGDAGSTDTQYF
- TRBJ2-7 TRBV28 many TGTGCCAGCAGTTTTCGCGGGACAACCAAGGACTTTTTC CASSFRGTTKDFF
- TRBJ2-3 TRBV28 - TGTGCCAGCAGTTTGCTGGAGCCCACAGATACGCAGTATTTT CASSLLEPTDTQYF
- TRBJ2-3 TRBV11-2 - TGTGCCAGCAGCTTAGGGGTGGGAGGAACAGATACGCAGTATTTT CASSLGVGGTDTQYF
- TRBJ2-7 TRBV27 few TGTGCCAGCAGTTTAGGGGGTCAGTTTTACGAGCAGTACTTC CASSLGGQFYEQYF
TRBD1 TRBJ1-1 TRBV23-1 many TGCGCCAGCAGCCGCAACGGGGTAGACAGGGGAAACACTGAAGCTTTCTTT CASSRNGVDRGNTEAFF
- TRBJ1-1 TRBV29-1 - TGCAGCGTTGAATTACCGTGGGGGGACACTGAAGCTTTCTTT CSVELPWGDTEAFF
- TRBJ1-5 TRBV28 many TGTGCCAGCAGTTTATTTGGGGTCAGCAATCAGCCCCAGCATTTT CASSLFGVSNQPQHF
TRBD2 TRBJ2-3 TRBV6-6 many TGTGCCAGCAGTACGACTAGCAAGATTTCTGATACGCAGTATTTT CASSTTSKISDTQYF
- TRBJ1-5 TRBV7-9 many TGTGCCAGCAGCTTATCATCAGGGAATCGCAATCAGCCCCAGCATTTT CASSLSSGNRNQPQHF
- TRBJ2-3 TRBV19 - TGTGCCAGTAGTATTGATGCCGGGTCCCACACAGATACGCAGTATTTT CASSIDAGSHTDTQYF
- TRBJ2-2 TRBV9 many TGTGCCAGCAGCGCCAGGGGATTTAACACCGGGGAGCTGTTTTTT CASSARGFNTGELFF
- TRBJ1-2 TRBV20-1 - TGCGCTTCTTCCGGGACGGACATTTATGGCTACACCTTC CASSGTDIYGYTF
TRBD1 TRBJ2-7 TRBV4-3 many TGCGCCAGCAGCCCGACAGGGGGCTCCTACGAGCAGTACTTC CASSPTGGSYEQYF
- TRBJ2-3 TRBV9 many TGTGCCAGCAGCTCCAAATCTCACACAGATACGCAGTATTTT CASSSKSHTDTQYF
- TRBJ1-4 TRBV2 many TGTGCCAGCAGTGAAGGAGAGTCAACTAATGAAAAACTGTTTTTT CASSEGESTNEKLFF
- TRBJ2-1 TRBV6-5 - TGTGCCAGCAGTCTAGCATCTGAGCAGTTCTTC CASSLASEQFF
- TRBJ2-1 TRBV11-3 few TGTGCCAGCAGCTTGAGTGATTACGATGAGCAGTTCTTC CASSLSDYDEQFF
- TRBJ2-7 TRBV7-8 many TGTGCCAGCAGCTTAGGAGGACCCTACGAGCAGTACTTC CASSLGGPYEQYF
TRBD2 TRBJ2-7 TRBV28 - TGTGCCAGCAGTTTGACTAGCGGGAGTGGGTACGAGCAGTACTTC CASSLTSGSGYEQYF
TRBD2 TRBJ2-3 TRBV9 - TGTGCCAGCAGCGTAGAGGGCAGCACTAGCGGGAGACTTAGCACAGATACGCAGTATTTT CASSVEGSTSGRLSTDTQYF
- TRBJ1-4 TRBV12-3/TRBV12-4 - TGTGCCAGCAATCGCGGACCCACGGAAAGACTGTTTTTT CASNRGPTERLFF